The clone carrying this T cell receptor (beta chain) was detected ten times or more. The data belong to a study of read filtering for tumor transcriptome and immune sequencing. Study in general: Patients were 17 to 20 male and 11 to 15 female, mean age 65.9 years, range 47 to 80. After DNase treatment, RNA was made into whole-transcriptome libraries.

Molecular barcoded adaptors covering alpha/delta and beta/gamma chains were used on approximately 400 ng RNA. TCRdb used MiXCR to reprocess the reads, holding one entry per CDR3 protein. In the table there are roughly 130,000 distinct CDR3 sequences, 10% to 15% of which are singletons. The CDR3 totals 11 residues. Trimming took off 7 bases at V and 7 bases at J, with 10 bases between the two ends. CDR1 and CDR2 from the germline V gene are SQVTM and ANQGSEA. This TCR came from a donor at least 40 years old with multiple myeloma. Source material: a population of CD138-negative cells sorted from bone marrow. V gene TRBV29-1 combines with J gene TRBJ1-4, with no clear D. The CDR3 protein is CSAERGEKLFF. The DNA for the CDR3 is TGCAGCGCGGAGCGGGGTGAAAAACTGTTTTTT.